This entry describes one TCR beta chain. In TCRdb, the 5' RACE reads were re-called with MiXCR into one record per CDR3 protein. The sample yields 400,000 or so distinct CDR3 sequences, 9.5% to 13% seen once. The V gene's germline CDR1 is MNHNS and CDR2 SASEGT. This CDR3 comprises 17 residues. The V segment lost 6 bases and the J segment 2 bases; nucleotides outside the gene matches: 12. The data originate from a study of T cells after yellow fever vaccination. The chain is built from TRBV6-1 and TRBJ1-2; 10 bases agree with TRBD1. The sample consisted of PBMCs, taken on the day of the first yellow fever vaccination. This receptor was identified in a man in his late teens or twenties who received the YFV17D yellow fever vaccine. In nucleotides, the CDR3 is TGTGCCAGCAGGGGACCTACCCCGGGACAGGGGAACTATGGCTACACCTTC. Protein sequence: CASRGPTPGQGNYGYTF.